Shown below are 22 T cell receptor beta chains from a single sample sequenced in a study of cytomegalovirus exposure and HLA in healthy donors. The study ran its PCR with 60 Vbeta and 13 Jbeta primers. Profiled with immunoSEQ multiplex PCR; TCRdb holds only in-frame clones, not every one. This sample has some 100,000 clones, with about four fifths found just once. Sequencing input: PBMCs. The receptors shown here come from a woman in her seventies in good health and CMV-seropositive.

The chain combines TRBV7-2 with TRBJ1-5; 9 bases match TRBD1. The CDR3 consists of 14 residues. J lost 6 bases, V lost 2 bases, and 2 bases had no gene match. Germline assignment: CDR1 SGHTA and CDR2 FQGNSA. The CDR3: CASSLSTGGQPQHF. The CDR3 coding sequence is TGTGCCAGCAGCTTATCGACAGGGGGTCAGCCCCAGCATTTT.

The chain has TRBV19 and TRBJ2-7; possibly TRBD1 for D (6 bases). Trimming took off 3 bases at V and 2 bases at J, with 8 bases between the two ends. The CDR3 has 13 residues. CDR1 and CDR2 (germline): LNHDA, SQIVND (reference sequence). CDR3 DNA: TGTGCCAGTAGTATTGACAGGACCTACGAGCAGTACTTC. Its translation is CASSIDRTYEQYF.

The gene calls are TRBV6-5 and TRBJ2-7, with 7 bases matching TRBD1. The germline V gene has CDR1 MNHEY and CDR2 SVGAGI. V gave up 2 bases and J gave up 1 base; unmatched junction bases: 2. This CDR3 region has 14 residues. This CDR3 reads CASSYRDSSYEQYF. In nucleotides, the CDR3 is TGTGCCAGCAGTTACCGGGACAGTTCCTACGAGCAGTACTTC.

This clone was detected only once. This rearrangement joins TRBV7-8 to TRBJ2-3; no definite D call. The CDR3 spans 13 residues. Trimming took 10 bases from V and 3 from J, leaving 14 bases between them. The V gene's germline CDR1 is SGHVS and CDR2 FQNEAQ. The CDR3 DNA reads TGTGCCACCTCAGGATGGTCGACAGATACGCAGTATTTT. This sequence encodes CATSGWSTDTQYF. Full variable domain (rest looked up from reference TRBV7-8 and TRBJ2-3): GAGVSQSPRYKVAKRGQDVALRCDPISGHVSLFWYQQALGQGPEFLTYFQNEAQLDKSGLPSDRFFAERPEGSVSTLKIQRTQQEDSAVYLCATSGWSTDTQYFGPGTRLTVL.

This clone was seen a few times. V usage is TRBV7-9 and J usage is TRBJ2-7; tentative D call: TRBD1 (5 bases). Looked up from germline, CDR1 is SEHNR and CDR2 is FQNEAQ (reference sequence). V lost 7 bases and J lost 0, with 16 bases in between. The CDR3 has 15 amino acids. In DNA form, the CDR3 reads TGTGCCAGCATTGCCTGGGGCAACCCCTCCTACGAGCAGTACTTC. It codes for CASIAWGNPSYEQYF.

J is TRBJ1-2 and V is TRBV19; a weak D match, TRBD1 (5 bases). The CDR3 contains 14 residues. Germline CDR1 reads LNHDA; CDR2 reads SQIVND (reference sequence). V was shortened by 4 bases and J by 6 bases, with 15 bases between the two germline ends. The CDR3 bases are TGTGCCAGTAGTACCGCCCCAGGGATCCATGGCTACACCTTC. This sequence encodes CASSTAPGIHGYTF.

The gene calls are TRBV11-2 and TRBJ1-4; TRBD1 might be the D (6 bases). Germline CDR1 is SGHAT and CDR2 is FQNNGV. CDR3 size: 16 residues. Between the trimmed V and J ends, which lost 4 bases and 4 bases, there was a span of 16 bases. The CDR3 loop reads CASSYGNTGSNEKLFF. DNA for the CDR3: TGTGCCAGCAGCTACGGAAACACAGGGAGTAATGAAAAACTGTTTTTT.

This clone was observed a single time. This chain's CDR3 is CASSLGSGSYEQYF. The CDR3 bases are TGTGCCAGCAGCTTAGGGTCAGGGTCCTACGAGCAGTACTTC. The V call is TRBV7-9, the J call TRBJ2-7; D perhaps matches TRBD1 (5 bases). In germline, CDR1 is SEHNR, CDR2 FQNEAQ (reference sequence). Trimming took 1 base from V and 1 from J, leaving 8 bases between them. This CDR3 is built from 14 residues.

The table lists this clone with a few counts. The rearrangement links TRBV18 to TRBJ2-7, with 9 bases fitting TRBD1. From germline, CDR1 is KGHSH and CDR2 LQKENI. The CDR3 sequence is 15 residues long. The V segment lost 3 bases and the J segment 2 bases; nucleotides outside the gene matches: 5. This CDR3 reads CASSPTGTGPYEQYF. CDR3 coding DNA: TGTGCCAGCTCACCGACCGGGACAGGGCCCTACGAGCAGTACTTC. Drawing the rest from reference TRBV18 and TRBJ2-7, the complete variable domain is NAGVMQNPRHLVRRRGQEARLRCSPMKGHSHVYWYRQLPEEGLKFMVYLQKENIIDESGMPKERFSAEFPKEGPSILRIQQVVRGDSAAYFCASSPTGTGPYEQYFGPGTRLTVT.

The chain combines TRBV5-4 with TRBJ2-5; D is ambiguous. TRBJ2-7 matches the DNA end more closely, so the J call is doubtful. The CDR3 is 11 amino acids. Germline assignment: CDR1 SGHNT and CDR2 YYREEE (reference sequence). For the CDR3, the DNA is TGTGCCAGCAGCGGCGGTTACGAGCAGTACTTC. It yields the protein CASSGGYEQYF.

The gene calls are TRBV11-2 and TRBJ2-6; D call uncertain. CDR3 length equals 17 residues. From germline, CDR1 is SGHAT and CDR2 FQNNGV. The germline V and J ends were trimmed by 5 bases and 0 bases, with 14 bases remaining between them. CDR3 in DNA: TGTGCCAGCAGCCCAACATTAAGAAGCTCTGGGGCCAACGTCCTGACTTTC. Amino acid sequence: CASSPTLRSSGANVLTF.

This clone was seen only a few times. The rearrangement links TRBV11-3 to TRBJ2-5, with D perhaps TRBD1 (6 bases). Trimming left V 5 bases short and J 1 base short, with 11 bases between. Germline V gives CDR1 SGHNT, CDR2 YENEEA. The CDR3 covers 14 residues. For the CDR3, the DNA is TGTGCCAGCAGCCCACAGGGTCCCCAAGAGACCCAGTACTTC. Translated, it gives CASSPQGPQETQYF.

This rearrangement joins TRBV4-2 to TRBJ2-2; 7 bases fit TRBD2. Germline V gives CDR1 LGHNA, CDR2 YNFKEQ. The CDR3 is made up of 15 amino acids. V lost 1 base and J lost 1; bases outside the gene matches: 0. CDR3 in amino acids: CASSQGGGNTGELFF. The CDR3 DNA sequence: TGTGCCAGCAGCCAAGGGGGGGGGAACACCGGGGAGCTGTTTTTT.

V and J are TRBV19 and TRBJ2-3; 11 nucleotides match TRBD1. The length of the CDR3 is 16 residues. The germline V gene has CDR1 LNHDA and CDR2 SQIVND (reference sequence). The trim removed 5 bases at V and 4 bases at J, leaving 8 bases unmatched. The CDR3 loop reads CASSASGTGGADTQYF. CDR3 bases: TGTGCCAGTAGTGCCTCCGGGACAGGGGGGGCAGATACGCAGTATTTT. Together with reference TRBV19 and TRBJ2-3, the CDR3 gives the full variable domain: DGGITQSPKYLFRKEGQNVTLSCEQNLNHDAMYWYRQDPGQGLRLIYYSQIVNDFQKGDIAEGYSVSREKKESFPLTVTSAQKNPTAFYLCASSASGTGGADTQYFGPGTRLTVL.

This clone has only a few counts. In DNA form, the CDR3 reads TGTGCCAGCAGCCCACGACTAGGGTACAATGAGCAGTTCTTC. Translating it yields CASSPRLGYNEQFF. This sequence joins TRBV7-2 and TRBJ2-1; possible D gene TRBD2, 6 bases. Germline lookup yields CDR1 SGHTA and CDR2 FQGNSA. This CDR3 has 14 amino acids. Between the trimmed V and J ends, which lost 5 bases and 4 bases, there was a span of 12 bases.

This sequence joins TRBV6-5 and TRBJ2-7; possible D gene TRBD1, 5 bases. The CDR3 runs 12 residues. V lost 6 bases and J 4 bases, leaving 10 bases between the germline ends. Germline CDR1 and CDR2: MNHEY and SVGAGI. CDR3 residues: CASSRTGYEQYF. In DNA form, the CDR3 reads TGTGCCAGCAGCCGTACAGGTTACGAGCAGTACTTC.

The chain carries TRBV7-2 and TRBJ1-1; D is perhaps TRBD1 (5 bases). Germline CDR1 SGHTA, CDR2 FQGNSA. This CDR3 region has 16 residues. Trimming cost V 1 base and J 4 bases, with 16 bases left between them. The CDR3 DNA is TGTGCCAGCAGCTTAGGGCAGGCCCGGGGGGGCACTGAAGCTTTCTTT. It is translated as CASSLGQARGGTEAFF.

The rearrangement links TRBV7-9 to TRBJ1-3; perhaps TRBD1 as D (6 bases). Germline values: CDR1 SEHNR, CDR2 FQNEAQ (reference sequence). Trimming shortened V by 5 bases and J by 0 bases, and 17 bases separated the two germline ends. The CDR3 extends over 17 amino acids. CDR3 residues: CASSLQHGQLSGNTIYF. The CDR3 region has the DNA TGTGCCAGCAGCCTTCAGCACGGACAGCTCTCTGGAAACACCATATATTTT. The whole variable domain, remainder taken from reference TRBV7-9 and TRBJ1-3, is DTGVSQNPRHKITKRGQNVTFRCDPISEHNRLYWYRQTLGQGPEFLTYFQNEAQLEKSRLLSDRFSAERPKGSFSTLEIQRTEQGDSAMYLCASSLQHGQLSGNTIYFGEGSWLTVV.

The CDR3 here is CASSYLQGSLYEQYF. CDR3 nucleotide sequence: TGTGCCAGCAGTTACTTACAGGGATCCCTATACGAGCAGTACTTC. This chain uses TRBV6-5 with TRBJ2-7; maybe TRBD1 (6 bases). The CDR3 extends over 15 amino acids. Trimming stripped 1 base from V and 4 bases from J, with 14 bases between. Germline values: CDR1 MNHEY, CDR2 SVGAGI.

V gene TRBV5-8 combines with J gene TRBJ2-5; TRBD1 matches 8 bases. Germline CDR1 is SGHTS and CDR2 is YDEGEE. V dropped 0 bases and J dropped 5; count of bases not matched to a gene: 3. This CDR3 spans 14 amino acids. CDR3 loop: CASSLGTGRETQYF. In nucleotides, the CDR3 is TGTGCCAGCAGCTTGGGGACAGGGCGGGAGACCCAGTACTTC.

The chain uses TRBV18 and TRBJ1-3; D gene ambiguous. Between the trimmed V and J ends, which lost 3 bases and 0 bases, there was a span of 9 bases. The V gene's germline CDR1 is KGHSH and CDR2 LQKENI. The CDR3 consists of 15 residues. This CDR3 reads CASSPGKASGNTIYF. For the CDR3, the DNA is TGTGCCAGCTCACCCGGGAAGGCCTCTGGAAACACCATATATTTT.

This chain joins TRBV4-1 and TRBJ1-5; 10 nucleotides line up with TRBD1. The CDR3 covers 16 residues. The V segment lost 5 bases and the J segment 6 bases; nucleotides outside the gene matches: 10. The germline CDR1 and CDR2 sequences are MGHRA and YSYEKL. The CDR3 here is CASSSPGQGRFQPQHF. The DNA for the CDR3 is TGCGCCAGCAGCTCCCCGGGACAGGGGCGCTTTCAGCCCCAGCATTTT.